What follows are 21 T cell receptor beta chains derived from one specimen sequenced in a study of human CD8 memory T cell subsets. A UMI-labeled 5' RACE approach was the method that produced the TCR beta libraries. TCRdb re-called the 5' RACE reads and catalogs CDR3 proteins one per entry, DNA excluded. This specimen shows some 10,000 distinct CDR3 sequences; the ten leading clones hold 15%. The sequencing input was CD8+ stem-like memory T cells (TSCM and TCM) sorted from PBMCs. Sample subset: stem-like memory CD8 T cells (TSTEM), CCR7+ PD-1- TIGIT-. These TCRs come from a human donor in good health.

This clonotype ranks as medium-sized (0.01 to 0.1%) in terms of frequency. CDR3: CASSLGGSYNEQFF. The rearrangement links TRBV28 to TRBJ2-1; as DNA is missing, the TRBD2 call by TCRdb cannot be tested. Per the germline V gene, CDR1 is MDHEN and CDR2 is SYDVKM. The CDR3 runs 14 residues.

V and J are TRBV7-6 and TRBJ2-7. Germline CDR1 is SGHVS and CDR2 is FNYEAQ. The CDR3 contains 14 residues. Here the CDR3 reads CASSFRSSSYEQYF. Full variable domain (missing parts from reference TRBV7-6 and TRBJ2-7): GAGVSQSPRYKVTKRGQDVALRCDPISGHVSLYWYRQALGQGPEFLTYFNYEAQQDKSGLPNDRFSAERPEGSISTLTIQRTEQRDSAMYRCASSFRSSSYEQYFGPGTRLTVT.

The rearrangement links TRBV28 to TRBJ1-5. The CDR3 is 14 residues long. Germline-derived CDR1 and CDR2 are MDHEN and SYDVKM. CDR3 protein: CASKEHSDNQPQHF.

The CDR3 reads CASSMGQDERDTQYF. The chain has TRBV7-8 and TRBJ2-3; there is no DNA to check the TCRdb D call of TRBD1. Germline loops: CDR1 SGHVS, CDR2 FQNEAQ. The CDR3 totals 15 residues.

V usage is TRBV4-1 and J usage is TRBJ2-3. This CDR3 has 14 residues. From germline, CDR1 is MGHRA and CDR2 YSYEKL. CDR3 amino acids: CASSQDWSTDTQYF.

The chain links TRBV28 to TRBJ1-1. Germline CDR1 and CDR2: MDHEN and SYDVKM. There are 13 residues in the CDR3. CDR3 sequence reads: CASSFGVGTEAFF.

This chain links TRBV9 with TRBJ2-7. CDR1 and CDR2 from the germline V gene are SGDLS and YYNGEE. The CDR3 runs to 15 residues. CDR3 region: CASSVALGFTYEQYF. The variable domain in full, with the rest retrieved from reference TRBV9 and TRBJ2-7, is DSGVTQTPKHLITATGQRVTLRCSPRSGDLSVYWYQQSLDQGLQFLIQYYNGEERAKGNILERFSAQQFPDLHSELNLSSLELGDSALYFCASSVALGFTYEQYFGPGTRLTVT.

The chain combines TRBV9 with TRBJ2-3; TCRdb's D call, TRBD1, is unchecked because there is no DNA. The CDR3 loop spans 17 amino acids. Germline-derived CDR1 and CDR2 are SGDLS and YYNGEE. The CDR3 sequence: CASSVSGSVPSLDTQYF.

This clonotype is labeled medium-sized based on frequency. The chain couples TRBV9 to TRBJ2-7; TCRdb returns TRBD1, unconfirmable since there is no DNA. The CDR3 loop spans 14 amino acids. CDR1 is SGDLS, CDR2 YYNGEE, per germline. This CDR3 reads CASSVTGVSYEQYF.

The chain is built from TRBV7-9 and TRBJ2-3; TCRdb designates TRBD2, a call that cannot be tested without DNA. The CDR3 totals 12 residues. Germline V gene data show CDR1 as SEHNR and CDR2 as FQNEAQ (reference sequence). CDR3 in amino acids: CASIRLADTQYF. Full variable domain (outside the CDR3, taken from reference TRBV7-9 and TRBJ2-3): DTGVSQNPRHKITKRGQNVTFRCDPISEHNRLYWYRQTLGQGPEFLTYFQNEAQLEKSRLLSDRFSAERPKGSFSTLEIQRTEQGDSAMYLCASIRLADTQYFGPGTRLTVL.

This clonotype is medium-sized by frequency. V is TRBV28 and J is TRBJ2-1. Germline V gives CDR1 MDHEN, CDR2 SYDVKM. This CDR3 is built from 13 residues. The CDR3 loop reads CASSIARYNEQFF.

The chain couples TRBV10-3 to TRBJ2-3; TCRdb's D gene call, TRBD1, goes unchecked for lack of DNA. This CDR3 is built from 15 residues. In germline, CDR1 is ENHRY, CDR2 SYGVKD. The CDR3 loop is CAISDGARGTDTQYF.

This chain joins TRBV7-9 and TRBJ2-7; TCRdb reports TRBD2, a call that lacks DNA to check it against. The CDR3 extends over 17 amino acids. Per the germline V gene, CDR1 is SEHNR and CDR2 is FQNEAQ (reference sequence). CDR3 sequence reads: CASSSAGTSGSYDEQYF.

CDR3 protein: CASSPHVVRETQYF. The rearrangement joins TRBV7-8 to TRBJ2-5. The CDR3 runs to 14 residues. Looked up from germline, CDR1 is SGHVS and CDR2 is FQNEAQ.

This clonotype is deemed medium-sized (0.01 to 0.1%) by its frequency. This rearrangement joins TRBV29-1 to TRBJ2-2. Germline V CDR1 and CDR2: SQVTM, ANQGSEA. CDR3 length: 13 amino acids. CDR3 residues: CSVPDGNTGELFF.

The chain is built from TRBV12-3 or TRBV12-4 and TRBJ2-5; absent DNA, TCRdb's TRBD2 call cannot be checked. The CDR3 sequence is 16 residues long. The CDR3 spells CASSLVERLDQETQYF.

The rearrangement links TRBV27 to TRBJ2-7; TCRdb indicates TRBD1, and absent DNA this call remains unverified. The CDR3 sequence is 15 residues long. Germline values: CDR1 MNHEY, CDR2 SMNVEV (reference sequence). CDR3 sequence reads: CASSLGGRGAYEQYF.

This rearrangement joins TRBV20-1 to TRBJ1-6. The germline V gene encodes CDR1 DFQATT and CDR2 SNEGSKA (reference sequence). The CDR3 is 11 residues long. CDR3 protein: CSARGDSPLHF.

The V call is TRBV4-1, the J call TRBJ2-7; TCRdb's D call, TRBD2, is unchecked because there is no DNA. Per germline, CDR1 MGHRA and CDR2 YSYEKL. This CDR3 has 13 amino acids. The CDR3 protein is CASRGEGRYEQYF.

The chain recombines TRBV7-3 with TRBJ2-3; the D call of TRBD1 rests on TCRdb alone, since no DNA is present to check it. The CDR3 length is 15 residues. CDR1 is SGHTA and CDR2 is FQGTGA in the germline V gene. CDR3 in amino acids: CASSLTGGRTDTQYF.

This clonotype is medium-sized (0.01 to 0.1%) by frequency. This sequence joins TRBV28 and TRBJ2-3; checking the TCRdb D call of TRBD2 is not possible without DNA. Looked up from germline, CDR1 is MDHEN and CDR2 is SYDVKM. CDR3 length: 16 residues. CDR3 in amino acids: CASSRRLAELGDTQYF.